These 24 T cell receptor beta chains were all obtained from the same sample, sequenced in a study of beta chain features in type 1 diabetes. Whole-study findings and limits: Type 1 diabetes patients showed a moderate but significant shortening of TCRB CDR3s in all four CD4+ subsets.

Expressed TCRB transcripts got sequenced, as all isolated RNA was reverse transcribed. Assay: immunoSEQ multiplex PCR; the TCRdb copy retains only in-frame clones and omits some. The sample shows a few hundred thousand clones, approximately 14% of them seen only once. These receptors lack a known antigen. The specimen sequenced was naive CD4+ T cells from blood. Source of these receptors: a man younger than 40 with type 1 diabetes.

The chain links TRBV18 to TRBJ1-3, with D uncertain. Germline CDR1 reads KGHSH; CDR2 reads LQKENI. V shed 3 bases and J shed 3 bases, with 15 bases lying between them. The CDR3 has 16 residues. The CDR3: CASSPDQAENGNTIYF. In nucleotides, the CDR3 is TGTGCCAGCTCACCCGATCAAGCCGAGAATGGAAACACCATATATTTT.

This clone was counted between two and nine times. The V and J genes are TRBV5-1 and TRBJ1-2; D is perhaps TRBD1 (6 bases). V lost 4 bases and J 2 bases, leaving 15 bases between the germline ends. There are 15 residues in the CDR3. CDR1 is SGHRS, CDR2 YFSETQ, per germline. CDR3 in DNA: TGCGCCAGCAGCCGGGAGGGGGACCGCAACTATGGCTACACCTTC. The encoded protein is CASSREGDRNYGYTF.

The table lists this clone with a few counts. The rearrangement uses TRBV11-3 and TRBJ2-7, with D maybe TRBD1 (5 bases). The CDR3 extends over 14 amino acids. The V end was cut by 8 bases, the J end by 2 bases, with 16 bases between. CDR1 SGHNT and CDR2 YENEEA come from the germline V gene. This CDR3 reads CASGRGDQPYEQYF. CDR3 coding DNA: TGTGCCAGCGGAAGGGGCGACCAACCCTACGAGCAGTACTTC.

The J gene is TRBJ1-2, the V gene TRBV15; D uncertain. The V end lost 3 bases, the J end lost 3 bases, and 17 bases lay between the germline ends. CDR1 and CDR2 (germline): LNHNV, YYDKDF (reference sequence). The CDR3 is 16 residues long. The CDR3 protein is CATSSGWRDRDYGYTF. The CDR3 bases are TGTGCCACCAGCAGCGGGTGGCGCGATAGAGACTATGGCTACACCTTC.

This sequence joins TRBV5-6 and TRBJ2-3; 8 bases are a match to TRBD2. CDR3 size: 17 residues. The junction had 11 bases not matched to a gene; V was cut back by 0 bases and J by 5 bases. Germline V gives CDR1 SGHDT, CDR2 YYEEEE. The CDR3 DNA follows: TGTGCCAGCAGCTTGGCCCCCACCGGGACTAGGGGAGATACGCAGTATTTT. Its translation is CASSLAPTGTRGDTQYF.

This clone has only a few counts. This chain links TRBV29-1 with TRBJ1-2; D is uncertain. V was cut by 3 bases and J by 2 bases, with 10 bases left in between. The germline V gene has CDR1 SQVTM and CDR2 ANQGSEA. The CDR3 has 13 residues. CDR3 DNA: TGCAGCGTTGATACGGGTCGAAACTATGGCTACACCTTC. Translation: CSVDTGRNYGYTF.

There are a few counts of this clone. This rearrangement joins TRBV5-1 to TRBJ2-1; 8 positions match TRBD2. Germline CDR1 SGHRS, CDR2 YFSETQ. J gave up 3 bases and V 4 bases, and 6 bases lay outside the gene matches. CDR3 length: 15 residues. In DNA form, the CDR3 reads TGCGCCAGCAGCATAAGCGGGGGAGACTACAATGAGCAGTTCTTC. Residues: CASSISGGDYNEQFF.

Only a few counts were recorded for this clone. The rearrangement joins TRBV29-1 to TRBJ2-7; D gene ambiguous. There are 12 residues in the CDR3. V was pared by 4 bases and J by 3 bases, with 10 bases between. Germline-derived CDR1 and CDR2 are SQVTM and ANQGSEA. CDR3 amino acids: CSVVGGYYEQYF. The CDR3 DNA reads TGCAGCGTTGTTGGCGGATACTACGAGCAGTACTTC.

The chain recombines TRBV11-2 with TRBJ2-7; TRBD1 might be the D (5 bases). The CDR3 sequence is 15 residues long. V was trimmed by 1 base and J by 4 bases, leaving 14 bases between them. Germline V CDR1 and CDR2: SGHAT, FQNNGV. CDR3 DNA sequence: TGTGCCAGCAGCTTAGGAGGCCAGGGCGGATACGAGCAGTACTTC. It codes for CASSLGGQGGYEQYF.

This clone was seen a few times. Distinct nucleotide sequences in the sample also encode this CDR3. V gene TRBV7-2 combines with J gene TRBJ2-5, with 7 bases that match TRBD1. Germline V lookup: CDR1 SGHTA, CDR2 FQGNSA. Unmatched junction bases numbered 3, after V lost 6 bases and J lost 2 bases. The CDR3 has 13 amino acids. CDR3 in amino acids: CASSPGQQETQYF. DNA for the CDR3: TGTGCCAGCAGTCCGGGACAGCAAGAGACCCAGTACTTC. Full variable domain (outside the CDR3, taken from reference TRBV7-2 and TRBJ2-5): GAGVSQSPSNKVTEKGKDVELRCDPISGHTALYWYRQSLGQGLEFLIYFQGNSAPDKSGLPSDRFSAERTGGSVSTLTIQRTQQEDSAVYLCASSPGQQETQYFGPGTRLLVL.

The rearrangement uses TRBV10-2 and TRBJ2-1, with TRBD1 matching over 8 bases. Germline assignment: CDR1 WSHSY and CDR2 SAAADI. The junction had 4 bases not matched to a gene; V was cut back by 4 bases and J by 2 bases. The CDR3 loop spans 15 amino acids. This CDR3 is CASSGPGGTYNEQFF. CDR3 nucleotides: TGCGCCAGCAGTGGTCCAGGGGGCACCTACAATGAGCAGTTCTTC.

This clone was detected a few times. The V call is TRBV27, the J call TRBJ2-3; the D gene is possibly TRBD2 (6 bases). This CDR3 is built from 13 residues. Looked up from germline, CDR1 is MNHEY and CDR2 is SMNVEV (reference sequence). V lost 7 bases and J 4 bases, leaving 12 bases between the germline ends. This CDR3 is CASNRAGADTQYF. Here the CDR3 DNA reads TGTGCCAGCAATCGAGCGGGCGCAGATACGCAGTATTTT.

The V call is TRBV28, the J call TRBJ2-5; 10 nucleotides match TRBD2. With V trimmed by 6 bases and J by 3 bases, 7 bases remained unmatched. The CDR3 has 15 residues. Per germline, CDR1 MDHEN and CDR2 SYDVKM. CDR3 residues: CASSQNGLAEETQYF. The CDR3 nucleotides are TGTGCCAGCAGCCAAAACGGACTAGCGGAAGAGACCCAGTACTTC. The whole variable domain, filled in from reference TRBV28 and TRBJ2-5, reads DVKVTQSSRYLVKRTGEKVFLECVQDMDHENMFWYRQDPGLGLRLIYFSYDVKMKEKGDIPEGYSVSREKKERFSLILESASTNQTSMYLCASSQNGLAEETQYFGPGTRLLVL.

This clone was counted a few times. The CDR3 loop reads CAISGANSYEQYF. As DNA, the CDR3 is TGTGCCATCAGTGGCGCGAACTCCTACGAGCAGTACTTC. This rearrangement joins TRBV10-3 to TRBJ2-7; D uncertain. V was clipped by 4 bases and J by 0 bases, with 7 bases between them. The CDR3 sequence is 13 residues long. Germline V gene lookup returns CDR1 ENHRY and CDR2 SYGVKD.

The chain is built from TRBV9 and TRBJ2-2; 7 nucleotides agree with TRBD1. Germline lookup yields CDR1 SGDLS and CDR2 YYNGEE. CDR3 length: 16 amino acids. V was pared by 0 bases and J by 3 bases, with 5 bases of the junction left unmatched. The CDR3 bases are TGTGCCAGCAGCGTAGGAGGGGGCGGTTACACCGGGGAGCTGTTTTTT. This gives the protein CASSVGGGGYTGELFF.

The chain has TRBV11-2 and TRBJ1-5; 7 bases are shared with TRBD1. The V gene's germline CDR1 is SGHAT and CDR2 FQNNGV. The CDR3 spans 16 residues. Trimming took 5 bases from V and 7 from J; bases not matched to a gene: 14. This CDR3 reads CASSRNPGGGWQPQHF. Written as DNA, the CDR3 is TGTGCCAGCAGCCGAAATCCAGGGGGTGGCTGGCAGCCCCAGCATTTT.

This chain connects TRBV15 to TRBJ2-3; D perhaps matches TRBD1 (7 bases). CDR3 length equals 15 residues. V was cut by 1 base and J by 14 bases, with 22 bases left in between. The germline CDR1 and CDR2 sequences are LNHNV and YYDKDF (reference sequence). The CDR3 region has the DNA TGTGCCACCAGCAGAGGGGACTTAGACAGGGCACCCCCGTATTTT. Translated: CATSRGDLDRAPPYF.

This clone came up a few times. The CDR3 bases are TGTGCCAGCAGCCAGACGACAGTCTCCTACGAGCAGTACTTC. Translated, it gives CASSQTTVSYEQYF. The chain combines TRBV7-9 with TRBJ2-7; TRBD1 might be the D (5 bases). This CDR3 comprises 14 residues. The germline gives CDR1 SEHNR, CDR2 FQNEAQ (reference sequence). V shed 5 bases and J shed 0 bases, with 11 bases lying between them.

The CDR3 DNA reads TGCAGCGTGGAGGGGACAGGAAACTACGAGCAGTACTTC. This gives the protein CSVEGTGNYEQYF. The chain employs TRBV29-1 and TRBJ2-7, with TRBD1 identical over 8 bases. The junction had 7 bases not matched to a gene; V was cut back by 6 bases and J by 3 bases. Per the germline V gene, CDR1 is SQVTM and CDR2 is ANQGSEA. This CDR3 is built from 13 residues.

This clone was seen a handful of times. CDR3 nucleotide sequence: TGTGCCTGGAGAACCGGGTTCCCAACCTGGGTTAACACTGAAGCTTTCTTT. Amino acids: CAWRTGFPTWVNTEAFF. This chain connects TRBV30 to TRBJ1-1; D not certain. Looked up from germline, CDR1 is GTSNPN and CDR2 is SVGIG (reference sequence). This CDR3 has 17 amino acids. V was pared by 3 bases and J by 2 bases, with 22 bases between.

This sequence joins TRBV19 and TRBJ1-5; 9 bases line up with TRBD1. The CDR3 runs 20 residues. V was clipped by 6 bases and J by 7 bases; unmatched bases: 25. Germline assignment: CDR1 LNHDA and CDR2 SQIVND (reference sequence). For the CDR3, the DNA is TGTGCCAGTAGGGGGACCGTCGACTACTCGGGACAGGGCCCCTACCAGCCCCAGCATTTT. Translation gives CASRGTVDYSGQGPYQPQHF.

The chain recombines TRBV5-1 with TRBJ1-1; D gene unclear. The germline V gene has CDR1 SGHRS and CDR2 YFSETQ. V was clipped by 0 bases and J by 5 bases, with 11 bases between them. The CDR3 is 14 amino acids. The CDR3 loop reads CASSLATGVTEAFF. The CDR3 bases are TGCGCCAGCAGCTTGGCCACCGGGGTAACTGAAGCTTTCTTT.

The chain uses TRBV25-1 and TRBJ2-7; 7 bases are a match to TRBD1. From germline, CDR1 is MGHDK and CDR2 SYGVNS. V shed 6 bases, J shed 1 base, and the junction held 12 bases outside the gene matches. The CDR3 is 16 amino acids. The DNA of the CDR3 is TGTGCCAGCAGCCGAAAGGGACAGTCTGATTCCTACGAGCAGTACTTC. This codes for CASSRKGQSDSYEQYF.

The CDR3 is CASSLDRPRETDTQYF. CDR3 DNA sequence: TGTGCCAGCAGCTTAGATCGGCCTCGGGAGACAGATACGCAGTATTTT. The chain combines TRBV11-2 with TRBJ2-3; possibly TRBD2 for D (6 bases). Per germline, CDR1 SGHAT and CDR2 FQNNGV. The CDR3 is 16 residues long. The V end was cut by 0 bases, the J end by 3 bases, with 13 bases between.